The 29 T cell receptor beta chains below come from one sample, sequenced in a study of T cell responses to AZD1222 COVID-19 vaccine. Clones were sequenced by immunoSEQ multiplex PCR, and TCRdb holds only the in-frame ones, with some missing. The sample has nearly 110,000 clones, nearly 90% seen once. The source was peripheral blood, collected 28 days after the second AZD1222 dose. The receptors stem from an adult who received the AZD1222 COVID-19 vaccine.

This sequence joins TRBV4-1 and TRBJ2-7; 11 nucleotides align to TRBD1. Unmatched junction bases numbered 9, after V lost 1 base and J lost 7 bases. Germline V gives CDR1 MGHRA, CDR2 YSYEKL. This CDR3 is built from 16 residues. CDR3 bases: TGCGCCAGCAGCCAAGGACCCGGACAGGGGGCTAGGGAGCAGTACTTC. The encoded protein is CASSQGPGQGAREQYF.

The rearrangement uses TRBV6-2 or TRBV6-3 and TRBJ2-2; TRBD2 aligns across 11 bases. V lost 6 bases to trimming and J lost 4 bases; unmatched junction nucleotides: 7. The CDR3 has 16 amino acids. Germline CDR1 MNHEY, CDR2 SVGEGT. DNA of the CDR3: TGTGCCAGCAGCCTCCCTAGCGGGGGGATCACCGGGGAGCTGTTTTTT. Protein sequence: CASSLPSGGITGELFF.

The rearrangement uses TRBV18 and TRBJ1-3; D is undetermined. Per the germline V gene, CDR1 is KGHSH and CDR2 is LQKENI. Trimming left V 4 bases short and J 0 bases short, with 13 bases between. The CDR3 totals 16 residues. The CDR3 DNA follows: TGTGCCAGCTCACTGAGGACGGAAACCTCTGGAAACACCATATATTTT. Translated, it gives CASSLRTETSGNTIYF.

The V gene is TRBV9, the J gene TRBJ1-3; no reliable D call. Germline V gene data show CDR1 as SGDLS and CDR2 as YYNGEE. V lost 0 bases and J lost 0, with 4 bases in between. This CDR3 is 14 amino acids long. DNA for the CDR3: TGTGCCAGCAGCGTAGTCAGCTCTGGAAACACCATATATTTT. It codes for CASSVVSSGNTIYF.

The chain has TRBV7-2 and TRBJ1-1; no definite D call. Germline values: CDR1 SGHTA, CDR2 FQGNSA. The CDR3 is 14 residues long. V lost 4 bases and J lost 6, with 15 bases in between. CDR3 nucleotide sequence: TGTGCCAGCAGCTCCGGGCCGTTGTTCTCTGAAGCTTTCTTT. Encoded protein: CASSSGPLFSEAFF.

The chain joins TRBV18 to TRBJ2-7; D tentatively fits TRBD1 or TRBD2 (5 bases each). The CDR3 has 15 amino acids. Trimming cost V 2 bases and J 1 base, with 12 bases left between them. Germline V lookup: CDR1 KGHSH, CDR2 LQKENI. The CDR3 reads CASSPLGDPSYEQYF. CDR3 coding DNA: TGTGCCAGCTCACCATTAGGGGACCCGTCCTACGAGCAGTACTTC.

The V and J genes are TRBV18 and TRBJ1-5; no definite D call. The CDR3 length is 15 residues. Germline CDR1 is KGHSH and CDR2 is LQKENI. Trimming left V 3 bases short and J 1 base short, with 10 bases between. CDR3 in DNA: TGTGCCAGCTCACCCCAGTCCGCCAGCAATCAGCCCCAGCATTTT. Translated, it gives CASSPQSASNQPQHF.

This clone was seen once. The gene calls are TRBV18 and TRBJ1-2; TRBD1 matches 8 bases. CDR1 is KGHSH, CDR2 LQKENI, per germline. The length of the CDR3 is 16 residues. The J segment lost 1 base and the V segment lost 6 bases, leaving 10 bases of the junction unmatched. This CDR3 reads CASSPSTGAVNYGYTF. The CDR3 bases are TGTGCCAGCTCCCCTTCGACAGGGGCGGTTAACTATGGCTACACCTTC.

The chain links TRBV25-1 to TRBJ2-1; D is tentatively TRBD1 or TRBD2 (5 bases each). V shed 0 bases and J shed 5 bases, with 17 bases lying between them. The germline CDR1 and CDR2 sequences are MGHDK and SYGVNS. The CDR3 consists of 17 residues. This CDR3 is CASSEYRGGSSNNEQFF. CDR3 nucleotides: TGTGCCAGCAGTGAATATCGTGGGGGATCGAGTAACAATGAGCAGTTCTTC.

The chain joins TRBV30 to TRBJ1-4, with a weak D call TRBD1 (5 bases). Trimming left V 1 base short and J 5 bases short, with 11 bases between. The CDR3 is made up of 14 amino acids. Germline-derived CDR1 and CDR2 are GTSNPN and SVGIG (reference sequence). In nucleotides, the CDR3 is TGTGCCTGGAGTGGACAGCTCCTAAATGAAAAACTGTTTTTT. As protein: CAWSGQLLNEKLFF.

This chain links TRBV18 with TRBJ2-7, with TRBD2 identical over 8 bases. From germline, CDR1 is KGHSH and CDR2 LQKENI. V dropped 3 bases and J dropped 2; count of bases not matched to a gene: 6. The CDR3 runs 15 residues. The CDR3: CASSPPGGRAYEQYF. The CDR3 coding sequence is TGTGCCAGCTCACCCCCGGGAGGGAGGGCCTACGAGCAGTACTTC.

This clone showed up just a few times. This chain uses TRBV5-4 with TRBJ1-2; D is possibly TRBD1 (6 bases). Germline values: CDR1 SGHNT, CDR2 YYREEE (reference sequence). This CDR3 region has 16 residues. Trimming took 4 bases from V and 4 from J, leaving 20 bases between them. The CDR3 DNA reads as TGTGCCAGCAGCCCGCTGGGGGGGCAAGATAGCTATGGCTACACCTTC. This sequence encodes CASSPLGGQDSYGYTF. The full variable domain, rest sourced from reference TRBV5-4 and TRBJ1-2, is ETGVTQSPTHLIKTRGQQVTLRCSSQSGHNTVSWYQQALGQGPQFIFQYYREEENGRGNFPPRFSGLQFPNYSSELNVNALELDDSALYLCASSPLGGQDSYGYTFGSGTRLTVV.

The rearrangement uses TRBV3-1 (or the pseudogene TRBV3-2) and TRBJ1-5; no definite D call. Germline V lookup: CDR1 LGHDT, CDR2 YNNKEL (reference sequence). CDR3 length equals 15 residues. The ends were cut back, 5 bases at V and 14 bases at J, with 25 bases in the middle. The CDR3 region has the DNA TGTGCCAGCAGCTCACACTCGGGAGCTACGGCCCCAGAGCATTTT. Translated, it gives CASSSHSGATAPEHF.

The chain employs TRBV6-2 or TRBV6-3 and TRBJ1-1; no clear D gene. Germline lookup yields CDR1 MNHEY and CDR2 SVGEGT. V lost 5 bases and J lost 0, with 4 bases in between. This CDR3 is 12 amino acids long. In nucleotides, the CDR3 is TGTGCCAGCAGTACAATGAACACTGAAGCTTTCTTT. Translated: CASSTMNTEAFF.

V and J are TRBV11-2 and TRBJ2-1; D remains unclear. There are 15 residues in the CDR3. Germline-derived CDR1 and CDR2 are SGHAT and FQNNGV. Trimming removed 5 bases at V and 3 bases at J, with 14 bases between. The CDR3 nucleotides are TGTGCCAGCAGCGATAGTGGCTCCATCTACAATGAGCAGTTCTTC. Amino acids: CASSDSGSIYNEQFF.

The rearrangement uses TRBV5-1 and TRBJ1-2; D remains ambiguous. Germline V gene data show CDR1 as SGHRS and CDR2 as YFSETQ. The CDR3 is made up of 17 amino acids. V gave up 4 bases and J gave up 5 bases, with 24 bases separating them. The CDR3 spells CASSLPSNGQVFYGYTF. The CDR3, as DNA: TGCGCCAGCAGCCTACCCTCCAACGGCCAGGTTTTTTATGGCTACACCTTC. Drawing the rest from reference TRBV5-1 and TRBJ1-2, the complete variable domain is KAGVTQTPRYLIKTRGQQVTLSCSPISGHRSVSWYQQTPGQGLQFLFEYFSETQRNKGNFPGRFSGRQFSNSRSEMNVSTLELGDSALYLCASSLPSNGQVFYGYTFGSGTRLTVV.

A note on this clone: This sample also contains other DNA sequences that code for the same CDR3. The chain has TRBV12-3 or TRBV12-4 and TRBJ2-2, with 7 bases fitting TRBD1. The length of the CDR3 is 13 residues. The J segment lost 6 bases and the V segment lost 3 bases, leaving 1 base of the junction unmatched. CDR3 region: CASSLQGAGELFF. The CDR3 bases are TGTGCCAGCAGTTTGCAGGGGGCCGGGGAGCTGTTTTTT.

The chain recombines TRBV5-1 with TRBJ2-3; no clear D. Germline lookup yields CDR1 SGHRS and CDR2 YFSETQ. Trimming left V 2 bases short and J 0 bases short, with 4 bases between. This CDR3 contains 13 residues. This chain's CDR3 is CASSLASTDTQYF. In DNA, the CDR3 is TGCGCCAGCAGCTTAGCGAGCACAGATACGCAGTATTTT.

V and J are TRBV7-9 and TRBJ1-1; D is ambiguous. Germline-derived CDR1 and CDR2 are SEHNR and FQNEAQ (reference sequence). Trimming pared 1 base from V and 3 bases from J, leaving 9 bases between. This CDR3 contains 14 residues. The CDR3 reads CASSLGQEDTEAFF. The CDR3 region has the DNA TGTGCCAGCAGCTTAGGCCAGGAAGACACTGAAGCTTTCTTT.

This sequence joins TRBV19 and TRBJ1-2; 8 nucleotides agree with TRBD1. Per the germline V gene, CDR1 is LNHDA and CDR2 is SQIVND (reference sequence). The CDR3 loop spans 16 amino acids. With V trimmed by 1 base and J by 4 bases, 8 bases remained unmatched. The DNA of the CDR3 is TGTGCCAGTAGTATAGGCCGGGGACAGGCCTCCTATGGCTACACCTTC. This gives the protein CASSIGRGQASYGYTF.

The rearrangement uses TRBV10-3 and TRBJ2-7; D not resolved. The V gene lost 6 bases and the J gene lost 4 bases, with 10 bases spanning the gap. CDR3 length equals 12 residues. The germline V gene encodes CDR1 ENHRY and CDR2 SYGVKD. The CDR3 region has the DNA TGTGCCATCAGCGAACCCGGGTACGAGCAGTACTTC. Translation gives CAISEPGYEQYF.

As DNA, the CDR3 is TGTGCCAGCAGTTTGGGGGCTGGAAACACCATATATTTT. Protein: CASSLGAGNTIYF. The genes are TRBV27 and TRBJ1-3; D is possibly TRBD1 (5 bases). The CDR3 is 13 residues long. Trimming stripped 3 bases from V and 2 bases from J, with 5 bases between. Germline V CDR1 and CDR2: MNHEY, SMNVEV (reference sequence).

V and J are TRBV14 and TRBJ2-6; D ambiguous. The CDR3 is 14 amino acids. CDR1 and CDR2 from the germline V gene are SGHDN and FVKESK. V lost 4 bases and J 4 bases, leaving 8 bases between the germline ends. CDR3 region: CASSPLGGANVLTF. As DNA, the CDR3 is TGTGCCAGCAGCCCCCTCGGGGGGGCCAACGTCCTGACTTTC.

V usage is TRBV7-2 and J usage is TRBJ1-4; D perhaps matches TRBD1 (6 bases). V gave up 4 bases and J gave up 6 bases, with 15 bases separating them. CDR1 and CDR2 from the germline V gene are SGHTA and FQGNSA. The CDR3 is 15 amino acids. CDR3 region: CASSWGRGADEKLFF. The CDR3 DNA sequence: TGTGCCAGCAGCTGGGGTCGGGGGGCAGATGAAAAACTGTTTTTT.

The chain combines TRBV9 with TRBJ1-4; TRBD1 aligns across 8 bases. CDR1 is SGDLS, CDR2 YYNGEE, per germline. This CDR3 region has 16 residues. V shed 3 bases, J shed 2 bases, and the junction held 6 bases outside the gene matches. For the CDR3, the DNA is TGTGCCAGCAGCGCAGACCGGACAGGGACTAATGAAAAACTGTTTTTT. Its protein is CASSADRTGTNEKLFF.

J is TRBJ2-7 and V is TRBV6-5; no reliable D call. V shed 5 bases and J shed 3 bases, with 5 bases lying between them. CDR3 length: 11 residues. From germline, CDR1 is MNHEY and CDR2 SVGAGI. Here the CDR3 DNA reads TGTGCCAGCAGTAACAGCTACGAGCAGTACTTC. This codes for CASSNSYEQYF.

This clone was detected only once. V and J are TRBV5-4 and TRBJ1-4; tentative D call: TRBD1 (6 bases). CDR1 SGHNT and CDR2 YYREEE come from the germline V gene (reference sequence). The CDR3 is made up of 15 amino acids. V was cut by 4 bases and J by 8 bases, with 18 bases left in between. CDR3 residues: CASSPKAGAEEKLFF. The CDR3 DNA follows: TGTGCCAGCAGCCCGAAGGCGGGGGCTGAGGAAAAACTGTTTTTT.

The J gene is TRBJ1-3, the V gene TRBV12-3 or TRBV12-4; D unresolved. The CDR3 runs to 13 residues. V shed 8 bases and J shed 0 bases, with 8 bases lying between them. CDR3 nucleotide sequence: TGTGCCAGCTGCCGAGGCTCTGGAAACACCATATATTTT. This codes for CASCRGSGNTIYF.

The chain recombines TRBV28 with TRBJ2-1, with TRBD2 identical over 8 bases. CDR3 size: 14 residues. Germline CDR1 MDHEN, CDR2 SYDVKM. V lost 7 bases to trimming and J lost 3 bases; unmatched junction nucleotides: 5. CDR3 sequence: CASTSGGSYNEQFF. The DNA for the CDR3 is TGTGCCAGCACCAGCGGGGGCAGCTACAATGAGCAGTTCTTC.